These 5 T cell receptor beta chains came from one sample sequenced in a study of blood T cell repertoires in COVID-19. Libraries were prepared by immunoSEQ multiplex PCR; TCRdb keeps only in-frame clonotypes and omits some of them. The sample has approximately 260,000 clones, 89% seen once. The sample taken for sequencing was peripheral blood. The source of these receptors is a woman aged 35 to 49 who had recovered from COVID-19.

J is TRBJ2-1 and V is TRBV19; D is unresolved. Per germline, CDR1 LNHDA and CDR2 SQIVND (reference sequence). Trimming shortened V by 3 bases and J by 7 bases, and 13 bases separated the two germline ends. The CDR3 has 14 amino acids. For the CDR3, the DNA is TGTGCCAGTAGTATCTGGAGCGCCTCAAATGAGCAGTTCTTC. This gives the protein CASSIWSASNEQFF. The full variable domain, completed using reference TRBV19 and TRBJ2-1, is DGGITQSPKYLFRKEGQNVTLSCEQNLNHDAMYWYRQDPGQGLRLIYYSQIVNDFQKGDIAEGYSVSREKKESFPLTVTSAQKNPTAFYLCASSIWSASNEQFFGPGTRLTVL.

This clone has a single count. The J gene is TRBJ1-4, the V gene TRBV28, with D hard to call. V gave up 3 bases and J gave up 5 bases, with 10 bases separating them. Germline V lookup: CDR1 MDHEN, CDR2 SYDVKM. There are 14 residues in the CDR3. The CDR3 here is CASSFREFNEKLFF. In DNA, the CDR3 is TGTGCCAGCAGTTTCCGGGAATTCAATGAAAAACTGTTTTTT.

This chain connects TRBV4-1 to TRBJ1-2; D is perhaps TRBD1 (5 bases). The V end lost 0 bases, the J end lost 4 bases, and 15 bases lay between the germline ends. The CDR3 length is 16 residues. The germline V gene has CDR1 MGHRA and CDR2 YSYEKL. CDR3: CASSQDSGGVSYGYTF. The CDR3 DNA follows: TGCGCCAGCAGCCAAGATTCCGGGGGTGTCAGCTATGGCTACACCTTC.

This rearrangement joins TRBV7-5 to TRBJ1-2; TRBD1, the D gene given by the table, was not confirmed from the DNA. TRBV7-5 is a known pseudogene. This CDR3 spans 10 amino acids. The CDR3 DNA reads as TGTGCCAGAAGCTTACAAGGCTACACCTTC. Residues: CARSLQGYTF.

This chain uses TRBV11-3 with TRBJ2-5; D is unclear. Germline CDR1 SGHNT, CDR2 YENEEA. There are 13 residues in the CDR3. Between the trimmed V and J ends, which lost 1 base and 5 bases, there was a span of 8 bases. The CDR3 coding sequence is TGTGCCAGCAGCTTAGGGAGTACGGAGACCCAGTACTTC. Amino acid sequence: CASSLGSTETQYF.